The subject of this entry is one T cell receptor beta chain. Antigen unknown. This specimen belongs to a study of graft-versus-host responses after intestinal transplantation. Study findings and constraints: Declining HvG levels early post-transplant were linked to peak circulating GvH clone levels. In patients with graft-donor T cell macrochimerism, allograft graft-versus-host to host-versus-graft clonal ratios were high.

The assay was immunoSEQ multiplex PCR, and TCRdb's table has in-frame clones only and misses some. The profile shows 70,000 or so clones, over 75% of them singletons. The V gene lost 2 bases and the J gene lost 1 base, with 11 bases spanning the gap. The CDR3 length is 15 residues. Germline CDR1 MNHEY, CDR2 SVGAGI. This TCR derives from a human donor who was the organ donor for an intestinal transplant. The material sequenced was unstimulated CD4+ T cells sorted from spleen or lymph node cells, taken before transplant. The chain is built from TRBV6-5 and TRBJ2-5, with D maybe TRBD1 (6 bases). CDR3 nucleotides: TGTGCCAGCAGTTACATGAGCAGGGGCCAAGAGACCCAGTACTTC. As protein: CASSYMSRGQETQYF.